Listed below are T cell receptor beta chains from one sample, sequenced in a study of T-cell reconstitution after alpha-beta-depleted transplantation in children. TCRdb passed the PCR reads through MiXCR, listing each CDR3 protein once. The sample includes some 830,000 distinct CDR3 sequences, roughly 15% of them seen just once. The input for sequencing was PBMCs, mostly from graft donor cells, taken 360 days after TCRalphabeta/CD19-depleted stem cell transplant. All receptors come from a male patient between 10 and 17 years old who had a stem cell transplant for acute lymphoblastic leukemia, so the T cells may come from the graft donor. The CDR3 runs from the conserved cysteine through the conserved F or W. The D gene is left open where the match is weak. A row's size may be missing; if present it is once, few, many or a size class.

TRBJ2-7 | TRBV7-9 | few | - | TGTGCCAGCAGCCGACCGGGGGTTTGGACCTACGAGCAGTACTTC | CASSRPGVWTYEQYF
TRBJ1-5 | TRBV5-1 | - | TRBD1 | TGCGCCAGCAGCGATGGACAGGGGGCGAATCAGCCCCAGCATTTT | CASSDGQGANQPQHF
TRBJ2-2 | TRBV9 | few | TRBD2 | TGTGCCAGCAGCGTGTCCGGGACTAGCGGGAGCCAAGGGGAGCTGTTTTTT | CASSVSGTSGSQGELFF
TRBJ2-3 | TRBV15 | many | TRBD2 | TGTGCCACCAGCAGAGATCTTCAGGGCAGCGGGGAGTCCGGGCAGTATTTT | CATSRDLQGSGESGQYF
TRBJ2-7 | TRBV7-2 | - | - | TGTGCCAGCAGCTTAGTATCGGCCCAAGGATTATACGAGCAGTACTTC | CASSLVSAQGLYEQYF
TRBJ2-1 | TRBV7-3 | many | - | TGTGCCAGCAGCTTAAGCGGCGGATATGACAATGAGCAGTTCTTC | CASSLSGGYDNEQFF
TRBJ2-7 | TRBV20-1 | - | TRBD2 | TGCAGTGCCTCCCCGACTAGCTTCGTCTACGAGCAGTACTTC | CSASPTSFVYEQYF
TRBJ2-3 | TRBV12-3/TRBV12-4 | many | TRBD1 | TGTGCCAGCAGTGACGGGACAGCTAGCACAGATACGCAGTATTTT | CASSDGTASTDTQYF
TRBJ1-4 | TRBV5-1 | few | - | TGCGCCAGCAGCTGGGGGGGACATACTAATGAAAAACTGTTTTTT | CASSWGGHTNEKLFF
TRBJ1-4 | TRBV7-9 | - | - | TGTGCCAGCAGCCGCGGGCCTTATAATGAAAAACTGTTTTTT | CASSRGPYNEKLFF
TRBJ2-7 | TRBV29-1 | - | TRBD1 | TGCAGCGCGAGGGGACAGGGATACTACGAGCAGTACTTC | CSARGQGYYEQYF
TRBJ2-7 | TRBV3-1 | few | TRBD2 | TGTGCCAGCATGGCGGGGGGCGGCGAGCAGTACTTC | CASMAGGGEQYF
TRBJ2-7 | TRBV7-9 | few | - | TGTGCCAGCAGTCACAAATCCTACGAGCAGTACTTC | CASSHKSYEQYF
TRBJ2-7 | TRBV20-1 | many | TRBD1 | TGCAGTGCTAGAGATCATAGGGGGCGGTCCCACGAGCAGTACTTC | CSARDHRGRSHEQYF
TRBJ2-7 | TRBV24-1 | few | - | TGTGCCACCAGTGATCGACAGGACTCGTCCGCTTATTCCGAGCAGTACTTC | CATSDRQDSSAYSEQYF
TRBJ2-1 | TRBV7-9 | few | - | TGTGCCAGCAGCTTGGATGGACTGATCAATGAGCAGTTCTTC | CASSLDGLINEQFF
TRBJ1-1 | TRBV7-9 | few | - | TGTGCCAGCAGCTTAGTGAGGGCTGAAGCTTTCTTT | CASSLVRAEAFF
TRBJ1-5 | TRBV15 | few | - | TGTGCCACCAGCAGAGATCCGACTTTTTATCAGCCCCAGCATTTT | CATSRDPTFYQPQHF
TRBJ2-3 | TRBV24-1 | few | - | TGTGCCACCAGATCCACTCGGCTAGCCAAGCAAACAGATACGCAGTATTTT | CATRSTRLAKQTDTQYF
TRBJ1-2 | TRBV14 | many | - | TGTGCCAGCAGCCAAGTAGGGCGGGTCTATGGCTACACCTTC | CASSQVGRVYGYTF
TRBJ2-1 | TRBV19 | few | TRBD2 | TGTGCCAGTCGGACTAGCGGGAGTTCGTCCTACAATGAGCAGTTCTTC | CASRTSGSSSYNEQFF
TRBJ1-2 | TRBV7-9 | - | - | TGTGCCAGCAGCTCCTTGTCACTTTGGGGCTATGGCTACACCTTC | CASSSLSLWGYGYTF
TRBJ1-2 | TRBV24-1 | - | TRBD1 | TGTGCCACCAGTGGCGTGACAGGGGGGGAAGGCTATGGCTACACCTTC | CATSGVTGGEGYGYTF
TRBJ2-5 | TRBV15 | many | - | TGTGCCACAGGCGACCCCCGGGAGACCCAGTACTTC | CATGDPRETQYF
TRBJ2-7 | TRBV7-2 | few | - | TGTGCCAGCAGCTTTCACACCAGAGCCTACGAGCAGTACTTC | CASSFHTRAYEQYF
TRBJ2-5 | TRBV18 | few | TRBD2 | TGTGCCAGCTCACGAACTAGCGGGAGTTTGGAGACCCAGTACTTC | CASSRTSGSLETQYF
TRBJ2-1 | TRBV6-5 | - | TRBD2 | TGTGCCAGCAGTTACATGGGACTAGCGGCCTACAATGAGCAGTTCTTC | CASSYMGLAAYNEQFF
TRBJ2-7 | TRBV4-2 | once | - | TGTGCCAGCAGCCAAGCCCCCGCGGGTCGGGACGAGCAGTACTTC | CASSQAPAGRDEQYF
TRBJ2-5 | TRBV11-1 | - | - | TGTGCCAGCAGCCCAAAGGCGTACCAAGAGACCCAGTACTTC | CASSPKAYQETQYF
TRBJ2-7 | TRBV10-3 | - | - | TGTGCCATCAGTGAGTCGTCGGCAGGGGCCTCTCTCTACGAGCAGTACTTC | CAISESSAGASLYEQYF
TRBJ1-5 | TRBV25-1 | few | - | TGTGCCAGCTCCGAGGGGGGAAAGGCGGGCAATCAGCCCCAGCATTTT | CASSEGGKAGNQPQHF
TRBJ1-2 | TRBV2 | - | - | TGTGCCAGCACTCCTCCGGCGGCAGGCTATGGCTACACCTTC | CASTPPAAGYGYTF
TRBJ1-4 | TRBV18 | few | - | TGTGCCAGCTCACTGGGGACTAATGAAAAACTGTTTTTT | CASSLGTNEKLFF
TRBJ2-5 | TRBV7-9 | many | TRBD2 | TGTGCCAGCAGCCAGCCGGGACTAGGGGTAGAGACCCAGTACTTC | CASSQPGLGVETQYF
TRBJ2-1 | TRBV12-3/TRBV12-4 | - | TRBD2 | TGTGCCAGCAGTTTTATGCTGGGGGGGGGAGGGATTCATGAGCAGTTCTTC | CASSFMLGGGGIHEQFF
TRBJ2-1 | TRBV6-5 | many | - | TGTGCCAGCAGTTCCCCCCGGGGCTCCTACAATGAGCAGTTCTTC | CASSSPRGSYNEQFF
TRBJ1-2 | TRBV7-9 | few | - | TGTGCCAGCAGCTCTAGACAGCTTAACTATGGCTACACCTTC | CASSSRQLNYGYTF
TRBJ1-1 | TRBV3-1 | - | - | TGTGCCAGCAGCCCCAGAGGGGGAGACACTGAAGCTTTCTTT | CASSPRGGDTEAFF
TRBJ2-7 | TRBV2 | - | TRBD1 | TGTGCCAGCAGTGGGGGTTTTGACGGGACAGGGTTAGGCGAGCAGTACTTC | CASSGGFDGTGLGEQYF
TRBJ2-3 | TRBV18 | - | - | TGTGCCAGCTCACCTGGACGACCCACAGATACGCAGTATTTT | CASSPGRPTDTQYF
TRBJ2-1 | TRBV20-1 | few | TRBD2 | TGCAGTGCTAGGTCCAGCGGGAGGGCCCACCCCTACAATGAGCAGTTCTTC | CSARSSGRAHPYNEQFF